The text below deals with one T cell receptor (beta chain). No antigen is known for it. This specimen belongs to a study of beta chain features in type 1 diabetes. The CDR3 extends over 15 amino acids. Germline values: CDR1 SNHLY, CDR2 FYNNEI. J lost 6 bases, V lost 6 bases, and 9 bases had no gene match. Study-level results: The study notes PCR might favor shorter templates equally in patients and controls. There was a moderate but significant shortening of TCRB CDR3s in all four CD4+ subsets of Type 1 diabetes patients. The study found fewer insertions and more deletions at VDJ junctions in type 1 diabetes patients.

TCRB transcripts that were expressed got sequenced, as all of the isolated RNA had been reverse transcribed. Some 3.3 million reads was the average for naive, central memory and regulatory T cell samples. The table came from immunoSEQ multiplex PCR; TCRdb's copy has only in-frame clones and leaves some out. The data contain more than 250,000 clones, about 24% of them singletons. The specimen sequenced was naive CD4+ T cells from blood. V gene TRBV2 combines with J gene TRBJ2-7; 12 bases are a match to TRBD2. The source is a woman younger than 45 with type 1 diabetes. For the CDR3, the DNA is TGTGCCAGCAGCCAACGGACTAGCGGGATCGGCGAGCAGTACTTC. Protein: CASSQRTSGIGEQYF.